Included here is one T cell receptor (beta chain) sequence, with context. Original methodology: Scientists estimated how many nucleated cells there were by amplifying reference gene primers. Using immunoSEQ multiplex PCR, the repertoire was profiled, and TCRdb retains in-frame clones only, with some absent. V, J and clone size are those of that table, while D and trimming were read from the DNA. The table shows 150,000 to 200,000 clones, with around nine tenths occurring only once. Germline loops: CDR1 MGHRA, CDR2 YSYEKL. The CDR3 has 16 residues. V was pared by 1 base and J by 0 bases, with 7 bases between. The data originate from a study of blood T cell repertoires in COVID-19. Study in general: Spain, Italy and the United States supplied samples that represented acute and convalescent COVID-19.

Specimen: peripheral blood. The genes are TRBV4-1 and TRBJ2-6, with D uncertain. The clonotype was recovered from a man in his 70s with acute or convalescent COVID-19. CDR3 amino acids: CASSQGSSSGANVLTF. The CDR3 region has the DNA TGCGCCAGCAGCCAAGGGTCCAGCTCTGGGGCCAACGTCCTGACTTTC.